Listed below are T cell receptor beta chains from one sample, sequenced in a study of T cell repertoires in ileal Crohn's disease. Profiled with immunoSEQ multiplex PCR; TCRdb holds only in-frame clones, not every one. Of around 3,700 clones in the sample, roughly 71% are singletons; the top ten hold roughly 23%. Material: ileal tissue. The receptors were sampled from an adult with Crohn's disease. Both conserved end residues are part of each CDR3. The D gene is left open where the match is weak. Some rows have no size entry. The others give once, few or many, or a class for an expanded clone.

len | abundance | j_gene | d_gene | v_gene | CDR3nt | CDR3aa
14 | few | TRBJ2-2 | TRBD1 | TRBV27 | TGTGCCGGTCGTGGGACAGCCACCACCGGGGAGCTGTTTTTT | CAGRGTATTGELFF
13 | few | TRBJ2-7 | TRBD2 | TRBV5-4 | TGTGCCAGCAGCCCGGGACTAACCTCCGAGCAGTACTTC | CASSPGLTSEQYF
14 | . | TRBJ1-2 | . | TRBV30 | TGTGCCTGGAGTGTAGGGGATTCCGTCTATGGCTACACCTTC | CAWSVGDSVYGYTF
14 | . | TRBJ1-1 | . | TRBV5-4 | TGTGCCAGCAGCTTGGCCGCGACAGAAAATGAAGCTTTCTTT | CASSLAATENEAFF
14 | . | TRBJ1-5 | . | TRBV27 | TGTGCCAGCAGTTTAATAGGAGGGAATCAGCCCCAGCATTTT | CASSLIGGNQPQHF
14 | . | TRBJ2-1 | TRBD1 | TRBV19 | TGTGCCAGTAACACCGGGACAGCTACAAATGAGCAGTTCTTC | CASNTGTATNEQFF
16 | . | TRBJ2-1 | TRBD1 | TRBV5-1 | TGCGCCAGCAGCTTCGGAGGGACAGGGGGCGGGAATGAGCAGTTCTTC | CASSFGGTGGGNEQFF
16 | few | TRBJ1-5 | . | TRBV19 | TGTGCCAGTAGTATCCCCGCCGGGGGTGGCAATCAGCCCCAGCATTTT | CASSIPAGGGNQPQHF
12 | . | TRBJ2-7 | . | TRBV10-3 | TGTGCCATGGCAGCGGATTCCTACGAGCAGTACTTC | CAMAADSYEQYF
13 | once | TRBJ2-5 | TRBD1 | TRBV5-1 | TGCGCCAGCAGGCCCGACAGGGAGGAGACCCAGTACTTC | CASRPDREETQYF
13 | . | TRBJ1-1 | . | TRBV5-4 | TGTGCCAGCAGCTTGGGAGGATGGTCTGAAGCTTTCTTT | CASSLGGWSEAFF
17 | . | TRBJ2-3 | TRBD2 | TRBV7-3 | TGTGCCAGCAGCTTAAACCCTAGCGGGTCTGGCACAGATACGCAGTATTTT | CASSLNPSGSGTDTQYF
14 | . | TRBJ2-7 | . | TRBV19 | TGTGCCTCCTCCCTGAGGGGGGGGTCCTACGAGCAGTACTTC | CASSLRGGSYEQYF
15 | . | TRBJ2-5 | . | TRBV6-5 | TGTGCCAGCAGTTTCATACAGGGACGCCAAGAGACCCAGTACTTC | CASSFIQGRQETQYF
13 | large | TRBJ1-4 | . | TRBV6-1 | TGTGCCAGCAGGGGGGGGCTTAATGAAAAACTGTTTTTT | CASRGGLNEKLFF
19 | . | TRBJ2-7 | TRBD2 | TRBV14 | TGTGCCAGCAGCCAAGATCCCGCACTAGCGGGACTCGGTGGCTACGAGCAGTACTTC | CASSQDPALAGLGGYEQYF
14 | few | TRBJ2-1 | TRBD1 | TRBV10-1 | TGCGCCAGCAGTGGAGGGACAGGGGGTATTGAGCAGTTCTTC | CASSGGTGGIEQFF
15 | . | TRBJ1-6 | . | TRBV5-1 | TGCGCCAGCAGCTTGTCCCACAGGGAGAATTCACCCCTCCACTTT | CASSLSHRENSPLHF
14 | few | TRBJ2-7 | TRBD1 | TRBV27 | TGTGCCAGCAGTCCCCGGGACAGGGGGCAAATTGAGTACTTC | CASSPRDRGQIEYF
16 | . | TRBJ2-1 | . | TRBV15 | TGTGCCACCAGCAGGGGTCGGGCGGGGCCCTACAATGAGCAGTTCTTC | CATSRGRAGPYNEQFF
14 | . | TRBJ2-1 | TRBD2 | TRBV11-3 | TGTGCCAGCAGCCCAGCGGGACTAGCCAATGAGCAGTTCTTC | CASSPAGLANEQFF
17 | . | TRBJ2-7 | . | TRBV7-6 | TGTGCCAGCAGCCAAGGGATTATGGGAGCCATTTCCTACGAGCAGTACTTC | CASSQGIMGAISYEQYF
15 | . | TRBJ2-7 | TRBD2 | TRBV6-5 | TGTGCCAGCAGTTACTCTAGCGGGGGGGCCTACGAGCAGTACTTC | CASSYSSGGAYEQYF
13 | large | TRBJ1-5 | . | TRBV12-5 | TGTGCTAGTGGTTCGGAGACCTATCAGCCCCAGCATTTT | CASGSETYQPQHF
14 | few | TRBJ1-1 | . | TRBV28 | TGTGCCACCCATAACGGGGATCTGAACACTGAAGCTTTCTTT | CATHNGDLNTEAFF
14 | . | TRBJ2-3 | TRBD1 | TRBV6-5 | TGTGCCAGCAGTAAGGGACAGGCCATCGATACGCAGTATTTT | CASSKGQAIDTQYF
17 | . | TRBJ2-7 | . | TRBV7-6 | TGTGCCAGCAGCCAAGGGATTATGGGAGCCATTTCCTACGAGCAGTACTTC | CASSQGIMGAISYEQYF
16 | . | TRBJ2-1 | . | TRBV28 | TGTGCCAGCAGTTTAAAACGGGAGCAAACCTACAATGAGCAGTTCTTC | CASSLKREQTYNEQFF
14 | few | TRBJ2-1 | TRBD2 | TRBV5-4 | TGTGCCAGCAGCTTTAGCGGGTCCTACAATGAGCAGTTCTTC | CASSFSGSYNEQFF
13 | . | TRBJ2-7 | . | TRBV5-4 | TGTGCCAGCAGTCCTTCGGGATGGGCCGAGCAGTACTTC | CASSPSGWAEQYF
18 | . | TRBJ1-5 | . | TRBV7-9 | TGTGCCAACTTCGACCTTACTTATCGGGACATAAGCAATCAGCCCCAGCATTTT | CANFDLTYRDISNQPQHF
13 | few | TRBJ2-5 | . | TRBV5-1 | TGCGCCAGCAGCTTGACACTCGGGGAGACCCAGTACTTC | CASSLTLGETQYF
13 | few | TRBJ1-1 | . | TRBV5-6 | TGTGCCAGCAGCTTGGTGGGGAGCCCTGAAGCTTTCTTT | CASSLVGSPEAFF
15 | . | TRBJ1-4 | TRBD1 | TRBV15 | TGTGCCACCAGCGGACTGACAGGGCTTAAGGAAAAACTGTTTTTT | CATSGLTGLKEKLFF
17 | . | TRBJ2-7 | . | TRBV4-1 | TGCGCCAGCAGCCAAGACCCCGCCAGGACTTTCCTCTACGAGCAGTACTTC | CASSQDPARTFLYEQYF
19 | few | TRBJ2-3 | TRBD2 | TRBV9 | TGTGCCAGCAGCCTCCGGGGGACTAGCGGACGCCTCCCCACAGATACGCAGTATTTT | CASSLRGTSGRLPTDTQYF